These T cell receptor beta chains were read from a single sample in a study of liver allograft versus peripheral blood T cells. TCRdb fed the reads into MiXCR, producing one record per CDR3 protein. This sample has some 2,000 distinct CDR3 sequences, with around 15% found just once. The receptors were sampled from a human patient who had a liver transplant. Part of the T cells may come from the graft donor. Each CDR3 is given with its conserved first and last residue. A D gene is named only where the DNA matches it firmly.

CDR3aa	d_gene	v_gene	j_gene
CSVPDSPNTEAFF	NA	TRBV20-1	TRBJ1-1
CASSETGTASNYGYTF	NA	TRBV6-1	TRBJ1-2
CASSYSGKPNTEAFF	NA	TRBV6-5	TRBJ1-1
CASSYRDQPQHF	NA	TRBV5-6	TRBJ1-5
CSARGLGLAGGETQYF	TRBD2	TRBV20-1	TRBJ2-5
CATDRGPTYEQYF	TRBD1	TRBV6-6	TRBJ2-7
CASSLARAPDNEQFF	NA	TRBV19	TRBJ2-1
CASSLVPNEQFF	NA	TRBV6-2/TRBV6-3	TRBJ2-1
CASSGQGDYNEQFF	TRBD1	TRBV6-1	TRBJ2-1
CASIPSGGRTGELFF	TRBD1	TRBV5-6	TRBJ2-2
CASSYIRGNKDTGELFF	NA	TRBV6-2/TRBV6-3	TRBJ2-2
CAGQGQPYEKLFF	TRBD1	TRBV2	TRBJ1-4
CSARGTSGGTYNEQFF	TRBD2	TRBV20-1	TRBJ2-1
CASSWGKDTPLHF	NA	TRBV5-6	TRBJ1-6
CASSVTSGRAVYEQYF	TRBD2	TRBV7-9	TRBJ2-7
CASRPPWAGGTEAFF	NA	TRBV6-2/TRBV6-3	TRBJ1-1
CASTLRGGGETQYF	NA	TRBV6-1	TRBJ2-5
CSARDPAGANNEQFF	TRBD2	TRBV20-1	TRBJ2-1
CSVVFTSTSSYEQYF	NA	TRBV29-1	TRBJ2-7
CASSSQSGGGSEQFF	TRBD2	TRBV11-3	TRBJ2-1
CASSEGQQSSPLHF	NA	TRBV6-1	TRBJ1-6
CASSYMGWGTEAFF	NA	TRBV6-5	TRBJ1-1
CASSIRDHTDTQYF	NA	TRBV6-2/TRBV6-3	TRBJ2-3
CASSIAGLAGNEQFF	TRBD2	TRBV19	TRBJ2-1
CASSLVGGEHGRGYTF	NA	TRBV7-9	TRBJ1-2
CASSYFLIAGPAEDTQYF	TRBD2	TRBV6-6	TRBJ2-3
CASSPRTGDEAFF	TRBD1	TRBV19	TRBJ1-1
CSVGEAGNTIYF	NA	TRBV29-1	TRBJ1-3
CASSQDGWANYGYTF	NA	TRBV4-3	TRBJ1-2
CASSIGGHTDTQYF	NA	TRBV19	TRBJ2-3
CASSLLRGWGEQFF	NA	TRBV14	TRBJ2-1
CASSFIAGGGETQYF	TRBD2	TRBV5-4	TRBJ2-5
CATSRERTVNTGELFF	NA	TRBV15	TRBJ2-2
CASKPPGADTQYF	NA	TRBV12-3/TRBV12-4	TRBJ2-3
CSVNEVGAMETQYF	NA	TRBV29-1	TRBJ2-5
CASSLVGSTEAFF	NA	TRBV12-3/TRBV12-4	TRBJ1-1
CASSSGGGQDTEAFF	NA	TRBV11-3	TRBJ1-1
CASSWDASNYGYTF	NA	TRBV27	TRBJ1-2
CASSPPGRGGLEEQFF	TRBD2	TRBV7-2	TRBJ2-1
CSVPRGQGAVGDTQYF	TRBD1	TRBV29-1	TRBJ2-3
CASSSGWAYNSPLHF	NA	TRBV7-2	TRBJ1-6
CASRDYGNTIYF	NA	TRBV6-6	TRBJ1-3
CSARGHGGGNQPQHF	NA	TRBV20-1	TRBJ1-5
CASSIQWTANTEAFF	NA	TRBV11-2	TRBJ1-1
CASSLGAQTEAFF	NA	TRBV7-9	TRBJ1-1
CASNPSYYNSPLHF	NA	TRBV5-5	TRBJ1-6
CAISEPGLAGGLGGEQYF	TRBD2	TRBV10-3	TRBJ2-7
CAISAGQGGSTEAFF	TRBD1	TRBV10-3	TRBJ1-1
CATSRGQGKMGGYTF	TRBD1	TRBV15	TRBJ1-2
CSARDVASSYYGYTF	NA	TRBV20-1	TRBJ1-2
CSVRQGSYEQYF	TRBD1	TRBV29-1	TRBJ2-7
CASSGTKVSNQPQHF	NA	TRBV19	TRBJ1-5
CASSRTGTGGQKTQYF	TRBD1	TRBV11-2	TRBJ2-5
CASRPFTGTEAFF	NA	TRBV27	TRBJ1-1
CASTISSGKTQYF	NA	TRBV6-1	TRBJ2-5
CASSLGLEQFF	NA	TRBV11-2	TRBJ2-1
CASSPTGPRRDIQYF	TRBD1	TRBV27	TRBJ2-4
CASSIPNGLAGVPDTQYF	TRBD2	TRBV19	TRBJ2-3
CASSLQGDYEQYF	TRBD1	TRBV6-5	TRBJ2-7
CASSLAQGAGELFF	TRBD1	TRBV5-6	TRBJ2-2